This TCR beta chain was retrieved from a study of cytomegalovirus exposure and HLA in healthy donors. Study as a whole: Counted in an early data release were 85 million or so unique TCRs from HLA-typed donors.

The donors (healthy individuals) were bone marrow donors. Vbeta (60) and Jbeta (13) primers were used in the PCR. TCRdb's table, derived via immunoSEQ multiplex PCR, lists solely in-frame clones and lacks some. The data contain some 170,000 clones, more than 75% of them singletons. Whole-study results and caveats: Only CMV serostatus was available as immune exposure information.

Comments on this clone: Its antigen is as yet unknown.

V was clipped by 6 bases and J by 3 bases; unmatched bases: 5. Germline loops: CDR1 SQVTM, CDR2 ANQGSEA. This CDR3 is built from 13 residues. This receptor was taken from a girl between 2 and 10 years old in good health and CMV-seropositive. Sequencing was carried out using PBMCs. The chain is built from TRBV29-1 and TRBJ2-3; 8 positions agree with TRBD2. CDR3 bases: TGCAGCGTAAGCGGGAGTGGGACAGATACGCAGTATTTT. It specifies CSVSGSGTDTQYF.